This T cell receptor (beta chain) comes out of a study of vaccination and CD4 T cells after COVID-19. This clonotype is deemed medium-sized (0.01 to 0.1%). Antigen specificity is unknown. The Oncomine TCR Beta short-read assay sequenced DNA from cultured CD4+ T cells. TCRdb itself ran the PCR reads through MiXCR, one entry per CDR3 protein. The sample includes 5,000 or so distinct CDR3 sequences, around 26% of them seen just once. Noted treatment: approximately 10-day PBMC culture with coronavirus spike peptide pools or control peptides (ViraFEST assay). Researchers collected the unexposed donor's CD4+ T cells before the COVID-19 pandemic (2011-2018). ViraFEST expanded antigen-specific T cells with peptide pools, then sequenced TCRs. Four cold-coronavirus spikes and SARS-CoV-2 S/N were the probes applied, cells permitting, to CD4+ T cells from unexposed donors. This CDR3 spans 13 amino acids. After removal of 2 bases from V and 14 bases from J, the junction contained 8 bases not matched to a gene. Germline lookup yields CDR1 MNHNS and CDR2 SASEGT.

The receptor was derived from a human donor in good health. The chain joins TRBV6-1 to TRBJ1-5; the match to TRBD1 covers 8 bases. The sequenced material came from CD4+ T cells from blood, cultured in vitro. The CDR3 protein is CASSETRTGLEHF. As DNA, the CDR3 is TGTGCCAGCAGTGAAACCCGGACAGGGTTGGAGCATTTT.